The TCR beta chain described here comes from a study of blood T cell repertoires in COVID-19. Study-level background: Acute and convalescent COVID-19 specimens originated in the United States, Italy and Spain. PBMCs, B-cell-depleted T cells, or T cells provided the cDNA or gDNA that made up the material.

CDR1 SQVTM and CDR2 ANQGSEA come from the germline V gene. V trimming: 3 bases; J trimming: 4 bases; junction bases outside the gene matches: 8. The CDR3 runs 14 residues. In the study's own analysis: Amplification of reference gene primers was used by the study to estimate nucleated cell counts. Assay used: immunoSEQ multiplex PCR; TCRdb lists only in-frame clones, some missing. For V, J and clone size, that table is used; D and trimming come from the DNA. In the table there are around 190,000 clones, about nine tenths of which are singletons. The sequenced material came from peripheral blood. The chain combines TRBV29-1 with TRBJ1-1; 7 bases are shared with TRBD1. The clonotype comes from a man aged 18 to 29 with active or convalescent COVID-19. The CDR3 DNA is TGCAGCGTTGACCCAACAGGGGCGAGCACTGAAGCTTTCTTT. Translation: CSVDPTGASTEAFF.